The rows below give T cell receptor beta chains drawn from one sample of a study of blood T cell repertoires in COVID-19. Some clones are missing from TCRdb's copy, which holds only in-frame ones; the method was immunoSEQ multiplex PCR. The data contain 300,000 or so clones, about 92% of them singletons. Sequencing was done on a sample of PBMCs or T cells enriched from blood (not recorded which). Every receptor here comes from a man in his 60s who had recovered from COVID-19. The CDR3 runs from the conserved cysteine through the conserved F or W. The order of the fields is J gene, clone size, V gene, D gene, CDR3 DNA, CDR3 protein. A D gene is named only where the DNA matches it firmly. Clone size appears in some rows only: once, few, many, or a class for an expanded clone.

>TRBJ1-2|NA|TRBV5-1|TRBD1
TGCGCCAGCAGCTTGGGGACAGGGTTAGTCGGCAACTATGGCTACACCTTC
CASSLGTGLVGNYGYTF
>TRBJ1-4|NA|TRBV6-5|NA
TGTGCCAGCTCTCGCGACCAGGATGAAAAACTGTTTTTT
CASSRDQDEKLFF
>TRBJ2-1|NA|TRBV5-1|TRBD1
TGCGCCAGCAGCTCGGACAGGGCCCGACTCGGCACTGAGCAGTTCTTC
CASSSDRARLGTEQFF
>TRBJ1-1|NA|TRBV20-1|NA
TGCAGTGCTAGGAGGGTCGCTGAAGCTTTCTTT
CSARRVAEAFF
>TRBJ1-4|NA|TRBV19|TRBD1
TGTGCCAGTACCCTGACAGGGGGGAGCGAAAAACTGTTTTTT
CASTLTGGSEKLFF
>TRBJ2-7|few|TRBV15|TRBD1
TGTGCCACCAGAAGGACAGGGGCCTACGAGCAGTACTTC
CATRRTGAYEQYF
>TRBJ2-7|NA|TRBV5-1|TRBD1
TGCGCCAGCAGCTTGGTAGGGACAGGGTCCCACGAGCAGTACTTC
CASSLVGTGSHEQYF
>TRBJ2-1|NA|TRBV9|NA
TGTGCCAGCAGCGATGACTACTACAATGAGCAGTTCTTC
CASSDDYYNEQFF
>TRBJ1-2|NA|TRBV30|NA
TGTGCCTGGAGTGTAACCCCCAGATATGGCTACACCTTC
CAWSVTPRYGYTF
>TRBJ2-7|NA|TRBV10-3|TRBD2
TGTGCCATCAGCCAGGGACTAGCGGGGGTAAGCTTC
CAISQGLAGVSF
>TRBJ2-1|NA|TRBV27|TRBD1
TGTGCCAGCAGTTTTGAGGGGGCTCTGCCCTTAGAGCAGTTCTTC
CASSFEGALPLEQFF
>TRBJ1-1|NA|TRBV18|NA
TGTGCCAGCTCACCAAACGGAGACACTGAAGCTTTCTTT
CASSPNGDTEAFF
>TRBJ1-4|NA|TRBV29-1|NA
TGCAGCGGTTCCAGGGCGGGGGGAGAAAAACTGTTTTTT
CSGSRAGGEKLFF
>TRBJ2-3|NA|TRBV7-3|NA
TGTGCCAGCAGCCTGGGACTTAACACAGATACGCAGTATTTT
CASSLGLNTDTQYF
>TRBJ2-7|NA|TRBV13|TRBD1
TGTGCCAGCAGCCGGGACAGGGACCTCTACGAGCAGTACTTC
CASSRDRDLYEQYF
>TRBJ1-4|NA|TRBV27|NA
TGTGCCAGCGGAGAACGCTTATTGAGTGAAAAACTGTTTTTT
CASGERLLSEKLFF
>TRBJ1-1|NA|TRBV19|TRBD1
TGTGCCAGTAGCCTGACAGGGGGAGTGAGCACTGAAGCTTTCTTT
CASSLTGGVSTEAFF
>TRBJ1-2|few|TRBV4-3|NA
TGCGCCAGCAGCCGTCATGGGGAGCCCAGTGGCTACACCTTC
CASSRHGEPSGYTF
>TRBJ1-1|NA|TRBV4-3|NA
TGCGCCAGCAGCCAAGATATTTTCGGGGATACTGAAGCTTTCTTT
CASSQDIFGDTEAFF
>TRBJ2-3|NA|TRBV7-3|TRBD1
TGTGCCAGCAGCCTGACAGGGGTCCCAGATACGCAGTATTTT
CASSLTGVPDTQYF
>TRBJ2-2|once|TRBV5-6|NA
TGTGCCAGCAGCCTCCAGGGCGTCGGGGAGCTGTTTTTT
CASSLQGVGELFF
>TRBJ1-1|NA|TRBV10-1|NA
TGCGCCACCACGGGAGTGAAGGTCAGAGAAGCTTTCTTT
CATTGVKVREAFF
>TRBJ2-1|NA|TRBV5-1|TRBD2
TGCGCCAGCAGCCCTCGAGCGGGGGGGCCTGATTCTTACAATGAGCAGTTCTTC
CASSPRAGGPDSYNEQFF
>TRBJ2-5|NA|TRBV10-3|TRBD2
TGTGCCACAGCTCCTAGCGGGGGGAACCAAGAGACCCAGTACTTC
CATAPSGGNQETQYF
>TRBJ1-2|NA|TRBV5-1|NA
TGCGCCAGCAGCGGAGGGGGGGACTATGGCTACACCTTC
CASSGGGDYGYTF
>TRBJ1-4|NA|TRBV5-1|NA
TGCGCCAGCAGCTTGGCTTCTGCAACTAATGAAAAACTGTTTTTT
CASSLASATNEKLFF
>TRBJ1-5|NA|TRBV12-3/TRBV12-4|NA
TGTGCCAGCAGTTTACTATTCGGTCAGCCCCAGCATTTT
CASSLLFGQPQHF
>TRBJ2-7|NA|TRBV6-2/TRBV6-3|NA
TGTGCCAGCAGTTACGGGGGGAACTACGAGCAGTACTTC
CASSYGGNYEQYF
>TRBJ1-6|NA|TRBV10-3|TRBD1
TGTGCCATCGGGACAGGGGGATCACCCCTCCACTTT
CAIGTGGSPLHF
>TRBJ1-5|NA|TRBV4-1|NA
TGCGCCAGCAGCCAAGATGAGCGGGATCAGCCCCAGCATTTT
CASSQDERDQPQHF
>TRBJ2-2|NA|TRBV3-1/TRBV3-2|TRBD1
TGTGCCAGCAGTCATGGGACAGGGGGCGCCGGCGGGGAGCTGTTTTTT
CASSHGTGGAGGELFF
>TRBJ1-1|NA|TRBV7-8|NA
TGTGCCAGCAGCTCCGGCACCCCCAGGGAAGCTTTCTTT
CASSSGTPREAFF
>TRBJ1-2|NA|TRBV30|NA
TGTGCCTGGACTAGTGCTCGTGGCTACACCTTC
CAWTSARGYTF